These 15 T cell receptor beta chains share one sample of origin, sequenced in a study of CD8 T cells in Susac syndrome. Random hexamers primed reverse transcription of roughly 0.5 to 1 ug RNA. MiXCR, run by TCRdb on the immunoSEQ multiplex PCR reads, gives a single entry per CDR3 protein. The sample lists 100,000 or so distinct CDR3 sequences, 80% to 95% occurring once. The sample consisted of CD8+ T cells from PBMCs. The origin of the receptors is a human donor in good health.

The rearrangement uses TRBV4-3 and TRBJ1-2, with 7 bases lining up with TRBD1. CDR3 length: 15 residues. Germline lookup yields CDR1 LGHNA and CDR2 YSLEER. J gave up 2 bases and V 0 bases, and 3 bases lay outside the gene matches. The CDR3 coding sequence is TGCGCCAGCAGCCAAGATAGGGGGCGCAACTATGGCTACACCTTC. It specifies CASSQDRGRNYGYTF.

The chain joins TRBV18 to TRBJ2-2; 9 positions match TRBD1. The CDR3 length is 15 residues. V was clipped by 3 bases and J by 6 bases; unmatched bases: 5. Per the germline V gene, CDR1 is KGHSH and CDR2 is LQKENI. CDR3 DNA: TGTGCCAGCTCACCCAAAAGGACAGGGGCCGGGGAGCTGTTTTTT. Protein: CASSPKRTGAGELFF.

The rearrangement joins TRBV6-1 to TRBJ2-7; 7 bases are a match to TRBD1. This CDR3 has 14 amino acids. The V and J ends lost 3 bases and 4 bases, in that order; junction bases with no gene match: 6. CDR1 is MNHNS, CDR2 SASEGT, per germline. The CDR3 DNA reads TGTGCCAGCAGTGATGGTAGGGGGCTGTACGAGCAGTACTTC. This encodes CASSDGRGLYEQYF.

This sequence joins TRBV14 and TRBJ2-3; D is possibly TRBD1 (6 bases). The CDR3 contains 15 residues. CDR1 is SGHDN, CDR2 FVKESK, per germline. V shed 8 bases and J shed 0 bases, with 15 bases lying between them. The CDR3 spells CASARGQSSTDTQYF. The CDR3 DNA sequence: TGTGCCAGCGCCAGGGGACAATCAAGCACAGATACGCAGTATTTT.

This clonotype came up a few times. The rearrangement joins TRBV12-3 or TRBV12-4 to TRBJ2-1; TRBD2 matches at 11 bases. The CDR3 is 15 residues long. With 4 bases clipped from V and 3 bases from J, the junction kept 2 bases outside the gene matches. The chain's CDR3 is CASSSGTSGYNEQFF. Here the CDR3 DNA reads TGTGCCAGCAGTTCCGGGACTAGCGGCTACAATGAGCAGTTCTTC.

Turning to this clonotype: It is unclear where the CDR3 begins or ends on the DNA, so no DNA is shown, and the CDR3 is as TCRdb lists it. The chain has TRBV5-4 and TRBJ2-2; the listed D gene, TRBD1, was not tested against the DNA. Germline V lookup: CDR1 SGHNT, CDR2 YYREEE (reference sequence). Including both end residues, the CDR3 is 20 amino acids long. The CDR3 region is CASIVPGQGAPKETPGSCFF.

Written as DNA, the CDR3 is TGCAGTGCCGTCTCCGGCGGGGGTTCGGACTATGGCTACACCTTC. Amino acid sequence: CSAVSGGGSDYGYTF. The gene calls are TRBV20-1 and TRBJ1-2; the D gene is possibly TRBD1 (5 bases). Between the trimmed V and J ends, which lost 6 bases and 3 bases, there was a span of 20 bases. CDR3 length equals 15 residues. In germline, CDR1 is DFQATT, CDR2 SNEGSKA (reference sequence).

As DNA, the CDR3 is TGTGCCACGCGTGGAGACCTACAAGAGACCCAGTACTTC. Residues: CATRGDLQETQYF. The chain carries TRBV19 and TRBJ2-5; D remains unclear. The CDR3 covers 13 residues. Trimming took off 10 bases at V and 2 bases at J, with 14 bases between the two ends. Germline V gene sequence: CDR1 LNHDA, CDR2 SQIVND (reference sequence).

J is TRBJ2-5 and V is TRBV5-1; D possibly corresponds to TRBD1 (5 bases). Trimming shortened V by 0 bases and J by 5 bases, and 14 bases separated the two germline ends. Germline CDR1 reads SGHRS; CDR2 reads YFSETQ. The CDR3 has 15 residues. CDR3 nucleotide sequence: TGCGCCAGCAGCTTGGACCAGGGTGTTTGGGAGACCCAGTACTTC. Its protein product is CASSLDQGVWETQYF. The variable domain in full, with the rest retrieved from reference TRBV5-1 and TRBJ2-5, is KAGVTQTPRYLIKTRGQQVTLSCSPISGHRSVSWYQQTPGQGLQFLFEYFSETQRNKGNFPGRFSGRQFSNSRSEMNVSTLELGDSALYLCASSLDQGVWETQYFGPGTRLLVL.

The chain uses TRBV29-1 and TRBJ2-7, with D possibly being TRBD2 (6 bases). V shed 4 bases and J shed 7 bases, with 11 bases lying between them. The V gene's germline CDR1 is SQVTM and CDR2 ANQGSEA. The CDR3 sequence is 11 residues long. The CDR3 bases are TGCAGCGTTGGGGAGGTGAGGGAGCAGTACTTC. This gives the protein CSVGEVREQYF.

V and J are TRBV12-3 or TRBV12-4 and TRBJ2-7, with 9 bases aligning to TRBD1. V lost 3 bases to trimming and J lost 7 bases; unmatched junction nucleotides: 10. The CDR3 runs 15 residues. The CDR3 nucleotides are TGTGCCAGCAGTTTCCTAGGACAGGGGAAAGGGGAGCAGTACTTC. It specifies CASSFLGQGKGEQYF.

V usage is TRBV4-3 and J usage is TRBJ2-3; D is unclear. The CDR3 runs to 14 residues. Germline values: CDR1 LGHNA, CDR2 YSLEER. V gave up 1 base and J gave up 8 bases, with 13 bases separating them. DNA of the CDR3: TGCGCCAGCAGCCAAGGATCCGCGTTTGCTACGCAGTATTTT. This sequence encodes CASSQGSAFATQYF.

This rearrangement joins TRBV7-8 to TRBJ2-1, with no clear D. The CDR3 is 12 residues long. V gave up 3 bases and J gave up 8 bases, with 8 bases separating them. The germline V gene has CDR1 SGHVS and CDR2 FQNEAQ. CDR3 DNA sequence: TGTGCCAGCAGCTTGACAAGAGATGAGCAGTTCTTC. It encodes CASSLTRDEQFF.

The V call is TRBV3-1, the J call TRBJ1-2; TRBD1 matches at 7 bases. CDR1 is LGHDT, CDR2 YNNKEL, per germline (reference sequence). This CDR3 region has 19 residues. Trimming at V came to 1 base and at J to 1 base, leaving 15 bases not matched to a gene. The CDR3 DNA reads TGTGCCAGCAGCCAAGGCGACGCTTTCGTACAGGGGATTAACTATGGCTACACCTTC. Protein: CASSQGDAFVQGINYGYTF.

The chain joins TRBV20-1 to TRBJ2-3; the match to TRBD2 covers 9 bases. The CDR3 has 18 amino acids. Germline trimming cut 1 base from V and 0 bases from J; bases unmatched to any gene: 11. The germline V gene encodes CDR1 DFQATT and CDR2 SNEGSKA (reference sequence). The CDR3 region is CSARVASGVGTSTDTQYF. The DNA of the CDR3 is TGCAGTGCTAGAGTGGCTAGCGGGGTAGGAACTAGCACAGATACGCAGTATTTT.